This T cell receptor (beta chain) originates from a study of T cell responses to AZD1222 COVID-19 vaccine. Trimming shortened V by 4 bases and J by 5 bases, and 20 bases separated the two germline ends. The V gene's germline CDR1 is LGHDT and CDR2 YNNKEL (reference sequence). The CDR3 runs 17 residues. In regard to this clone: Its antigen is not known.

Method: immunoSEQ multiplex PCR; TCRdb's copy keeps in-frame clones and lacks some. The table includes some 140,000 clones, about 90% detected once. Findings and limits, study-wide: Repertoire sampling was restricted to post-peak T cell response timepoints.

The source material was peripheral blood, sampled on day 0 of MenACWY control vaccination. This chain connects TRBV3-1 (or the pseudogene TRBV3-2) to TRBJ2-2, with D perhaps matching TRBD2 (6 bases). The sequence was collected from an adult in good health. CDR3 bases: TGTGCCAGCAGCCCCTATGTCGGGAGAAGACGGACCGGGGAGCTGTTTTTT. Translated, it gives CASSPYVGRRRTGELFF.